This T cell receptor beta chain was identified during a study of beta chain features in type 1 diabetes. This clone was counted between two and nine times. Its cognate antigen is unknown. Overall study results and limits: Insertion counts at VDJ junctions were lower in type 1 diabetes patients, who also showed more deletions there. Across patients, naive, central memory and Treg TCRB repertoires exhibited apparently greater similarity than was observed across healthy donors.

Trimming removed 3 bases at V and 7 bases at J, with 9 bases between. This CDR3 comprises 12 residues. Germline V gene data show CDR1 as MNHNS and CDR2 as SASEGT. Sequencing targeted expressed TCRB transcripts, as all isolated RNA had been reverse transcribed. The protocol was immunoSEQ multiplex PCR, while the TCRdb copy is restricted to in-frame clones and leaves out a portion. The repertoire holds 350,000 or so clones, with around 20% as singletons. The chain uses TRBV6-1 and TRBJ2-5; a weak D match, TRBD1 (5 bases). Sequences were obtained from naive CD4+ T cells from blood. The sequence was collected from a woman aged 18-30 years in good health. This CDR3 is CASSDPGRTQYF. CDR3 DNA: TGTGCCAGCAGTGATCCAGGGCGGACCCAGTACTTC.